Listed here are 22 T cell receptor beta chains from one sample, sequenced in a study of T cells in Graves' hyperthyroidism and ophthalmopathy. RNA transcripts served as the template for amplifying TCR beta CDR3 regions. Researchers ran a first-round RT-PCR on the TCR CDR3 using the HTBI primer set. Each CDR3 protein is one row after TCRdb ran MiXCR on the multiplex PCR reads. The sample contains approximately 400,000 distinct CDR3 sequences, around 25% of which appear only once. The sequenced sample was blood. The receptors come from a man aged 45-65 years with Graves' hyperthyroidism.

This clonotype was seen a few times. The chain couples TRBV6-6 to TRBJ2-3; 11 bases are shared with TRBD2. Germline V CDR1 and CDR2: MNHNY, SVGAGI (reference sequence). The CDR3 runs to 14 residues. V was clipped by 2 bases and J by 13 bases; unmatched bases: 8. The DNA for the CDR3 is TGTGCCAGCAGTTACGGGGTAGCGGGAGGGCGGAAGTATTTT. Its protein is CASSYGVAGGRKYF.

Ten or more counts support this clonotype. CDR3 region: CASSEAGRPWWGYTF. CDR3 DNA sequence: TGTGCCAGCAGTGAGGCAGGGAGGCCCTGGTGGGGCTACACCTTC. The V and J genes are TRBV6-1 and TRBJ1-2; D might be TRBD1 (5 bases). Germline V gene lookup returns CDR1 MNHNS and CDR2 SASEGT. The CDR3 runs to 15 residues. The V end lost 3 bases, the J end lost 8 bases, and 19 bases lay between the germline ends.

V gene TRBV19 combines with J gene TRBJ1-5; D unresolved. Germline V lookup: CDR1 LNHDA, CDR2 SQIVND (reference sequence). The length of the CDR3 is 13 residues. The ends were cut back, 7 bases at V and 0 bases at J, with 7 bases in the middle. The CDR3 nucleotides read TGTGCCAGTATGTCCTATAGCAATCAGCCCCAGCATTTT. Translated, it gives CASMSYSNQPQHF.

This clonotype was seen many times. The chain joins TRBV11-2 to TRBJ2-2; D not certain. The CDR3 loop spans 13 amino acids. Germline CDR1 reads SGHAT; CDR2 reads FQNNGV. Trimming took 3 bases from V and 6 from J, leaving 8 bases between them. The chain's CDR3 is CASSLGGAGELFF. The CDR3 DNA sequence: TGTGCCAGCAGCTTGGGTGGTGCCGGGGAGCTGTTTTTT.

In this sample, this clonotype turned up a few times. V gene TRBV24-1 combines with J gene TRBJ2-3, with a tentative D call TRBD2 (6 bases). CDR3 length equals 13 residues. Germline V lookup: CDR1 KGHDR, CDR2 SFDVKD. Trimming removed 4 bases from V and 6 bases from J, with 10 bases in between. The CDR3 is CATSEGGVDTQYF. DNA for the CDR3: TGTGCCACCAGTGAGGGGGGAGTGGATACGCAGTATTTT.

This clonotype turned up a few times. The chain joins TRBV9 to TRBJ2-2, with D hard to call. Between the trimmed V and J ends, which lost 2 bases and 7 bases, there was a span of 9 bases. CDR3 size: 13 residues. Germline V gives CDR1 SGDLS, CDR2 YYNGEE. As DNA, the CDR3 is TGTGCCAGCAGCGTCAGTTTTGGCGGGGAGCTGTTTTTT. Amino acid sequence: CASSVSFGGELFF.

This clonotype was detected ten times or more. This chain joins TRBV6-1 and TRBJ2-3, with a possible D match to TRBD1 (6 bases). This CDR3 spans 14 amino acids. Germline values: CDR1 MNHNS, CDR2 SASEGT. The V end was cut by 2 bases, the J end by 3 bases, with 9 bases between. In nucleotides, the CDR3 is TGTGCCAGCAGTGAACAGGGGCGGACAGATACGCAGTATTTT. It yields the protein CASSEQGRTDTQYF.

This clonotype appeared a few times. The CDR3 bases are TGTGCCAGCAGCCAAAGTTCCGGGACCAGCAATGAGCAGTTCTTC. Translation gives CASSQSSGTSNEQFF. The chain employs TRBV14 and TRBJ2-1, with D perhaps matching TRBD1 or TRBD2 (5 bases each). The CDR3 runs 15 residues. V shed 2 bases and J shed 6 bases, with 14 bases lying between them. Germline loops: CDR1 SGHDN, CDR2 FVKESK.

This clonotype was seen repeatedly, ten times or more. This rearrangement joins TRBV6-5 to TRBJ2-1, with TRBD2 identical over 11 bases. The CDR3 is 21 residues long. V was clipped by 2 bases and J by 0 bases; unmatched bases: 15. Germline CDR1 and CDR2: MNHEY and SVGAGI. The CDR3, as DNA: TGTGCCAGCAGTTACGATCCTCCGGGACTAGCGGCCAGTAGCTCCTACAATGAGCAGTTCTTC. Translating gives CASSYDPPGLAASSSYNEQFF.

This clonotype was seen repeatedly, ten times or more. The V call is TRBV28, the J call TRBJ2-6; D ambiguous. The CDR3 extends over 16 amino acids. The germline V and J ends were trimmed by 4 bases and 0 bases, with 10 bases remaining between them. Germline V CDR1 and CDR2: MDHEN, SYDVKM. CDR3 loop: CASSSLADSGANVLTF. The CDR3 DNA is TGTGCCAGCAGTTCCTTGGCGGACTCTGGGGCCAACGTCCTGACTTTC.

The gene calls are TRBV29-1 and TRBJ2-1, with D unresolved. Germline V gene sequence: CDR1 SQVTM, CDR2 ANQGSEA. The germline V and J ends were trimmed by 7 bases and 1 base, with 8 bases remaining between them. The CDR3 extends over 12 amino acids. The CDR3 region is CSGSVSYNEQFF. DNA of the CDR3: TGCAGCGGTAGTGTATCCTACAATGAGCAGTTCTTC.

The chain has TRBV6-5 and TRBJ2-6; D is possibly TRBD2 (5 bases). Germline V gene data show CDR1 as MNHEY and CDR2 as SVGAGI. This CDR3 has 16 residues. Trimming took off 0 bases at V and 4 bases at J, with 10 bases between the two ends. DNA of the CDR3: TGTGCCAGCAGTTACTCGGAGGTAGGAGGGGCCAACGTCCTGACTTTC. The encoded protein is CASSYSEVGGANVLTF.

This clonotype occurred a few times. This rearrangement joins TRBV2 to TRBJ1-2; TRBD1 aligns across 10 bases. The CDR3 totals 14 residues. With 6 bases clipped from V and 8 bases from J, the junction kept 9 bases outside the gene matches. In germline, CDR1 is SNHLY, CDR2 FYNNEI. In nucleotides, the CDR3 is TGTGCCAGCAGCAGGACAGGGGGGACTATGGGCTACACCTTC. This codes for CASSRTGGTMGYTF.

This clonotype was seen more than once but under ten times. This chain joins TRBV30 and TRBJ1-4; D is undetermined. The CDR3 runs 15 residues. CDR1 is GTSNPN and CDR2 is SVGIG in the germline V gene (reference sequence). The V and J ends lost 1 base and 3 bases respectively, with 12 bases between them. The CDR3 sequence: CAWSGAGGSNEKLFF. The CDR3 DNA reads TGTGCCTGGAGTGGAGCAGGAGGATCTAATGAAAAACTGTTTTTT.

The table lists this clonotype with a few counts. The chain joins TRBV12-5 to TRBJ2-1; 12 bases are a match to TRBD2. The CDR3 sequence is 15 residues long. Germline CDR1 is LGHNT and CDR2 is FRNRAP. V lost 4 bases, J lost 3 bases, and 1 base stayed unmatched. CDR3 in amino acids: CASGWTSGNYNEQFF. DNA of the CDR3: TGTGCTAGTGGTTGGACTAGCGGGAACTACAATGAGCAGTTCTTC.

This clonotype was picked up a small number of times. The V gene is TRBV5-1, the J gene TRBJ2-7; tentative D call: TRBD2 (6 bases). CDR1 and CDR2 from the germline V gene are SGHRS and YFSETQ. The V end was cut by 1 base, the J end by 4 bases, with 9 bases between. The CDR3 contains 13 residues. Here the CDR3 reads CASSLSSVYEQYF. For the CDR3, the DNA is TGCGCCAGCAGCTTGTCTAGCGTATACGAGCAGTACTTC.

This sequence joins TRBV7-9 and TRBJ2-1, with 8 bases lining up with TRBD2. The ends lost 6 bases at V and 5 bases at J; junction bases unmatched: 9. The germline CDR1 and CDR2 sequences are SEHNR and FQNEAQ (reference sequence). The CDR3 runs to 15 residues. The CDR3 here is CASSGASGFNNEQFF. The CDR3, as DNA: TGTGCCAGCAGTGGGGCTAGCGGGTTTAACAATGAGCAGTTCTTC.

The rearrangement joins TRBV11-2 to TRBJ2-7, with D possibly called TRBD1 or TRBD2 (5 bases each). The CDR3 is 12 residues long. Trimming pared 4 bases from V and 9 bases from J, leaving 13 bases between. The germline V gene has CDR1 SGHAT and CDR2 FQNNGV. The CDR3 reads CASSSYQRGQYF. The CDR3 coding sequence is TGTGCCAGCAGCTCCTATCAGAGGGGGCAGTACTTC.

The V gene is TRBV2, the J gene TRBJ2-4, with D possibly called TRBD1 or TRBD2 (5 bases each). The CDR3 contains 13 residues. The V end was cut by 4 bases, the J end by 7 bases, with 11 bases between. The germline V gene encodes CDR1 SNHLY and CDR2 FYNNEI. This CDR3 reads CASSGLGDNIQYF. The CDR3 DNA sequence: TGTGCCAGCAGTGGTCTCGGGGACAACATTCAGTACTTC.

This clonotype came up many times. The chain recombines TRBV3-1 with TRBJ1-1, with TRBD1 matching 8 bases. Germline trimming cut 5 bases from V and 7 bases from J; bases unmatched to any gene: 6. The CDR3 is 13 residues long. From germline, CDR1 is LGHDT and CDR2 YNNKEL (reference sequence). CDR3 in amino acids: CASSARTGSEAFF. DNA of the CDR3: TGTGCCAGCAGCGCGAGGACAGGGAGTGAAGCTTTCTTT.

This chain links TRBV7-9 with TRBJ2-7, with D hard to call. Trimming left V 3 bases short and J 9 bases short, with 21 bases between. The CDR3 has 15 amino acids. Germline values: CDR1 SEHNR, CDR2 FQNEAQ (reference sequence). CDR3 amino acids: CASSLGTQNTYGQYF. DNA of the CDR3: TGTGCCAGCAGCTTGGGAACACAAAATACCTATGGGCAGTACTTC.

This rearrangement joins TRBV12-3 or TRBV12-4 to TRBJ2-1, with 7 bases aligning to TRBD2. The ends lost 6 bases at V and 6 bases at J; junction bases unmatched: 17. CDR3 length equals 17 residues. CDR3 protein: CASSPSRGSSGINEQFF. CDR3 coding DNA: TGTGCCAGCAGCCCCAGTAGAGGGTCTAGCGGAATCAATGAGCAGTTCTTC.